One and the same sample provided the 17 T cell receptor beta chains below, sequenced in a study of blood T cell repertoires in COVID-19. Libraries were prepared by immunoSEQ multiplex PCR; TCRdb keeps only in-frame clonotypes and omits some of them. Among a few hundred thousand clones listed, about 87% were seen once. The sequenced sample was PBMCs or T cells enriched from blood (not recorded which). The receptors originated from a middle-aged woman with acute COVID-19.

This clone showed up just a few times. The rearrangement joins TRBV5-4 to TRBJ1-5; D unclear. Trimming cost V 1 base and J 3 bases, with 11 bases left between them. From germline, CDR1 is SGHNT and CDR2 YYREEE (reference sequence). The CDR3 has 15 residues. CDR3 in amino acids: CASSLMGSLNQPQHF. CDR3 in DNA: TGTGCCAGCAGCTTGATGGGGAGCCTCAATCAGCCCCAGCATTTT. The complete variable domain, with remaining parts taken from reference TRBV5-4 and TRBJ1-5, reads ETGVTQSPTHLIKTRGQQVTLRCSSQSGHNTVSWYQQALGQGPQFIFQYYREEENGRGNFPPRFSGLQFPNYSSELNVNALELDDSALYLCASSLMGSLNQPQHFGDGTRLSIL.

CDR3 in amino acids: CASTAGTSGRNEQFF. Written as DNA, the CDR3 is TGTGCCAGTACCGCCGGGACTAGCGGGAGAAATGAGCAGTTCTTC. The genes are TRBV19 and TRBJ2-1; 14 bases are a match to TRBD2. The CDR3 has 15 residues. CDR1 is LNHDA and CDR2 is SQIVND in the germline V gene (reference sequence). With 7 bases clipped from V and 7 bases from J, the junction kept 6 bases outside the gene matches.

V is TRBV18 and J is TRBJ1-2; D may be TRBD1 (6 bases). V gave up 3 bases and J gave up 7 bases, with 18 bases separating them. This CDR3 comprises 15 residues. Germline CDR1 is KGHSH and CDR2 is LQKENI. The CDR3: CASSPVGTRTGGYTF. In nucleotides, the CDR3 is TGTGCCAGCTCACCCGTGGGGACAAGGACTGGTGGCTACACCTTC.

The rearrangement uses TRBV5-1 and TRBJ2-4, with 10 bases lining up with TRBD1. CDR3 length: 17 amino acids. Germline V gives CDR1 SGHRS, CDR2 YFSETQ. J gave up 0 bases and V 4 bases, and 7 bases lay outside the gene matches. This CDR3 is CASSLPGQGIAKNIQYF. The CDR3 nucleotides read TGCGCCAGCAGCCTGCCGGGACAGGGGATAGCCAAAAACATTCAGTACTTC.

This chain joins TRBV29-1 and TRBJ1-1; D is undetermined. Germline CDR1 SQVTM, CDR2 ANQGSEA. The germline V and J ends were trimmed by 5 bases and 0 bases, with 19 bases remaining between them. The CDR3 is 16 amino acids. CDR3 sequence (DNA): TGCAGCGTTTTGGGCAAGTTGCAGTCATTGAACACTGAAGCTTTCTTT. This encodes CSVLGKLQSLNTEAFF.

The V and J genes are TRBV7-6 and TRBJ2-3; D gene uncertain. In germline, CDR1 is SGHVS, CDR2 FNYEAQ. Between the trimmed V and J ends, which lost 6 bases and 6 bases, there was a span of 13 bases. CDR3 length equals 13 residues. The CDR3 nucleotides read TGTGCCAGCAGACCCAGCGAGAGGGATACGCAGTATTTT. This gives the protein CASRPSERDTQYF.

The chain's CDR3 is CSVEVLAADTQYF. Here the CDR3 DNA reads TGCAGCGTTGAAGTTCTAGCAGCAGATACGCAGTATTTT. V and J are TRBV29-1 and TRBJ2-3; D perhaps matches TRBD2 (5 bases). V lost 1 base to trimming and J lost 4 bases, with 9 bases between them. This CDR3 spans 13 amino acids. Germline assignment: CDR1 SQVTM and CDR2 ANQGSEA.

This clone appeared once. V usage is TRBV2 and J usage is TRBJ1-2, with a possible D match to TRBD1 (6 bases). The CDR3 is 13 residues long. Germline V gene lookup returns CDR1 SNHLY and CDR2 FYNNEI. Trimming cost V 3 bases and J 2 bases, with 7 bases left between them. Written as DNA, the CDR3 is TGTGCCAGCAGTGATCAGGGGAACTATGGCTACACCTTC. Its translation is CASSDQGNYGYTF.

This CDR3 reads CASSYMGGEDTQYF. As DNA, the CDR3 is TGTGCCAGCAGCTACATGGGGGGTGAAGATACGCAGTATTTT. The rearrangement uses TRBV13 and TRBJ2-3; D might be TRBD2 (6 bases). Trimming stripped 4 bases from V and 5 bases from J, with 13 bases between. Germline values: CDR1 PRHDT, CDR2 FYEKMQ (reference sequence). The CDR3 spans 14 residues.

CDR3 loop: CASRDQTANTEAFF. CDR3 DNA: TGTGCCAGCAGAGACCAAACAGCGAACACTGAAGCTTTCTTT. The J gene is TRBJ1-1, the V gene TRBV6-4; D not certain. Germline CDR1 is MRHNA and CDR2 is SNTAGT. V lost 6 bases and J 1 base, leaving 12 bases between the germline ends. CDR3 length equals 14 residues.

This clone appeared once. The V and J genes are TRBV5-1 and TRBJ2-7; maybe TRBD2 (7 bases). The CDR3 covers 14 residues. Per the germline V gene, CDR1 is SGHRS and CDR2 is YFSETQ. Between the trimmed V and J ends, which lost 5 bases and 2 bases, there was a span of 14 bases. CDR3 sequence: CASSLGGPAYEQYF. DNA of the CDR3: TGCGCCAGCAGTCTCGGGGGGCCCGCCTACGAGCAGTACTTC.

J is TRBJ1-5 and V is TRBV19, with TRBD1 matching over 7 bases. The CDR3 sequence is 15 residues long. Germline trimming cut 7 bases from V and 0 bases from J; bases unmatched to any gene: 6. Germline CDR1 reads LNHDA; CDR2 reads SQIVND (reference sequence). CDR3 nucleotides: TGTGCCAGTAACGAGGGGGCACTTAGCAATCAGCCCCAGCATTTT. It translates to CASNEGALSNQPQHF.

The V and J genes are TRBV4-1 and TRBJ1-5; TRBD1 matches 7 bases. This CDR3 has 17 residues. Germline V gives CDR1 MGHRA, CDR2 YSYEKL. J was trimmed by 6 bases and V by 0 bases; bases with no gene match: 11. This CDR3 reads CASSQDPSGGRSQPQHF. The CDR3 bases are TGCGCCAGCAGCCAAGATCCGTCAGGGGGTAGGAGTCAGCCCCAGCATTTT.

The genes are TRBV5-1 and TRBJ2-3, with 7 nucleotides matching TRBD1. Germline CDR1 and CDR2: SGHRS and YFSETQ. The V segment lost 3 bases and the J segment 3 bases; nucleotides outside the gene matches: 4. The CDR3 is made up of 14 amino acids. The chain's CDR3 is CASSWDSKTDTQYF. Written as DNA, the CDR3 is TGCGCCAGCAGCTGGGACAGCAAGACAGATACGCAGTATTTT.

The gene calls are TRBV5-1 and TRBJ2-2, with 7 bases fitting TRBD2. The V gene end was trimmed by 4 bases and the J gene end by 6 bases; junction bases not matched to a gene: 9. The CDR3 extends over 15 amino acids. Germline CDR1 SGHRS, CDR2 YFSETQ. CDR3 DNA: TGCGCCAGCAGCCCCTTGGCGGGAGAGGCCGGGGAGCTGTTTTTT. Amino acid sequence: CASSPLAGEAGELFF.

The DNA of the CDR3 is TGCGCCAGCAGCTTACAGGGCTCTGGCGAAAAACTGTTTTTT. This encodes CASSLQGSGEKLFF. The V call is TRBV5-1, the J call TRBJ1-4, with D possibly matching TRBD1 (6 bases). Per the germline V gene, CDR1 is SGHRS and CDR2 is YFSETQ. This CDR3 is built from 14 residues. V was pared by 2 bases and J by 8 bases, with 13 bases between.

The chain has TRBV30 and TRBJ2-4, with a possible D match to TRBD2 (5 bases). CDR1 is GTSNPN, CDR2 SVGIG, per germline (reference sequence). The length of the CDR3 is 13 residues. V lost 3 bases and J lost 0, with 6 bases in between. The CDR3 is CAWSRGAKNIQYF. The DNA of the CDR3 is TGTGCCTGGAGCCGGGGAGCCAAAAACATTCAGTACTTC.